This T cell receptor (beta chain) was retrieved from a study of blood T cell repertoires in COVID-19. The V gene's germline CDR1 is MDHEN and CDR2 SYDVKM. CDR3 length: 14 residues. V shed 5 bases and J shed 1 base, with 11 bases lying between them. In the source study's methods: Quantification of nucleated cells was approximated via reference gene primer amplification. Method: immunoSEQ multiplex PCR; TCRdb's copy keeps in-frame clones and lacks some. The V and J calls and clone size are taken from that table; D and trimming were inferred from the DNA. The table has about 130,000 clones, around 79% seen once.

The V gene is TRBV28, the J gene TRBJ2-5, with D possibly TRBD2 on 6 matching bases. This clonotype was sampled from a woman between 65 and 79 years old with COVID-19, enrolled during active disease. The material sequenced was peripheral blood. CDR3 in DNA: TGTGCCAGCAGTCCCCTGGGAGGCCAAGAGACCCAGTACTTC. Translation gives CASSPLGGQETQYF.